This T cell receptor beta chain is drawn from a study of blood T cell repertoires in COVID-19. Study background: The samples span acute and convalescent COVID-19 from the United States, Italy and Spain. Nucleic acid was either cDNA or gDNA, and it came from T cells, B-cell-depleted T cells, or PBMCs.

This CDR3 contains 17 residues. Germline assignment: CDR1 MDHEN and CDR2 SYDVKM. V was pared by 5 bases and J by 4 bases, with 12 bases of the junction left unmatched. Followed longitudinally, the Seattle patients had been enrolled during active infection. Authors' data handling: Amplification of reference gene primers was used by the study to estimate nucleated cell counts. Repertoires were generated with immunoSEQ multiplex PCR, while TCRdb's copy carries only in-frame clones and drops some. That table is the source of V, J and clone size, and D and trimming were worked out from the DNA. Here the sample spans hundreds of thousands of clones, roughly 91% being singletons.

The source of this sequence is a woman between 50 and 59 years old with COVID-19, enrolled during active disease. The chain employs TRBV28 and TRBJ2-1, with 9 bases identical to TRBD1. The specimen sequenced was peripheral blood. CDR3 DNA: TGTGCCAGCAGTCCTGGCGGGGGACAGGGAAAATACAATGAGCAGTTCTTC. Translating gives CASSPGGGQGKYNEQFF.